This entry describes one T cell receptor (beta chain). The sample belongs to a study of blood T cell repertoires in COVID-19. Study-level background: T cells, B-cell-depleted T cells, or PBMCs provided the cDNA or gDNA that served as material.

The data were produced by immunoSEQ multiplex PCR, yet TCRdb's version contains in-frame clones alone and is incomplete. The sample shows about 490,000 clones, 70% to 90% of them seen only once. The CDR3 runs to 16 residues. Trimming pared 0 bases from V and 1 base from J, leaving 12 bases between. CDR1 and CDR2 (germline): SGHRS, YFSETQ. The gene calls are TRBV5-1 and TRBJ2-3, with a tentative D call TRBD2 (6 bases). Material for sequencing was peripheral blood. The source of this sequence is a human donor in a cohort sampled during active COVID-19. The CDR3 bases are TGCGCCAGCAGCTTGGCCGGACTACAAGGCACAGATACGCAGTATTTT. It specifies CASSLAGLQGTDTQYF.